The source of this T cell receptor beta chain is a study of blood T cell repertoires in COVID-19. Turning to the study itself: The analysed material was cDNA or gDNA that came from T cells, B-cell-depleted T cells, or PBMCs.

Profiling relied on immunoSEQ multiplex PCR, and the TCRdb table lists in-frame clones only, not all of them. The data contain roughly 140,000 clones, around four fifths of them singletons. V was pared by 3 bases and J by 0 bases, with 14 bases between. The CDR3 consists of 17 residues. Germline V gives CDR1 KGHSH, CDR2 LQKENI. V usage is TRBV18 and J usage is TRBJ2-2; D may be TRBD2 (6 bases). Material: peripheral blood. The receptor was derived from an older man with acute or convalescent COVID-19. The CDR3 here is CASSPAGLLSNTGELFF. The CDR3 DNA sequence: TGTGCCAGCTCACCTGCGGGGCTACTATCGAACACCGGGGAGCTGTTTTTT.